These 19 T cell receptor beta chains share one sample of origin, sequenced in a study of T-cell reconstitution after alpha-beta-depleted transplantation in children. During its preparation, the TCRbeta library received unique molecular identifiers. TCRdb ran MiXCR on the PCR reads and lists one entry per CDR3 protein. There are fewer than 500,000 distinct CDR3 sequences in the sample; 43% occur only once, and 25% to 30% lies in the top ten. The sample consisted of PBMCs, taken before TCRalphabeta/CD19-depleted stem cell transplant. The receptors shown here come from a girl aged 2 to 9 with aplastic anemia, due to receive a stem cell transplant.

The chain carries TRBV20-1 and TRBJ2-5; D may be TRBD2 (5 bases). The CDR3 sequence is 14 residues long. Looked up from germline, CDR1 is DFQATT and CDR2 is SNEGSKA (reference sequence). The ends were cut back, 5 bases at V and 5 bases at J, with 18 bases in the middle. CDR3 DNA sequence: TGCAGTGCTTCGGGAACTCGAGAACAGGAGACCCAGTACTTC. It translates to CSASGTREQETQYF.

This clonotype was counted many times. The chain is built from TRBV5-1 and TRBJ2-7, with D tentatively TRBD1 or TRBD2 (5 bases each). CDR3 length equals 14 residues. Trimming cost V 1 base and J 2 bases, with 10 bases left between them. Per the germline V gene, CDR1 is SGHRS and CDR2 is YFSETQ. CDR3 sequence (DNA): TGCGCCAGCAGCTTGCGGGGACGGACCTACGAGCAGTACTTC. Translation: CASSLRGRTYEQYF.

There are many counts of this clonotype. The genes are TRBV20-1 and TRBJ2-1; 9 bases are shared with TRBD2. V gave up 4 bases and J gave up 5 bases; unmatched junction bases: 9. The CDR3 extends over 15 amino acids. Germline lookup yields CDR1 DFQATT and CDR2 SNEGSKA (reference sequence). The CDR3, as DNA: TGCAGTGCTACAGACGCTAGCGGGATTAACAATGAGCAGTTCTTC. Amino acid sequence: CSATDASGINNEQFF.

The gene calls are TRBV20-1 and TRBJ2-7, with TRBD1 identical over 8 bases. Per the germline V gene, CDR1 is DFQATT and CDR2 is SNEGSKA (reference sequence). V lost 4 bases and J lost 2; bases outside the gene matches: 7. This CDR3 has 14 amino acids. The CDR3: CSAISPDRAYEQYF. The CDR3 coding sequence is TGCAGTGCTATCTCTCCGGACAGGGCCTACGAGCAGTACTTC.

As concerns this clonotype: Just one base apart from a much larger clone, this may be a read error. The genes are TRBV5-1 and TRBJ1-3, with D unclear. Germline values: CDR1 SGHRS, CDR2 YFSETQ. Between the trimmed V and J ends, which lost 0 bases and 0 bases, there was a span of 7 bases. This CDR3 is built from 15 residues. The CDR3 DNA follows: TGCGCCAGCAGCTTGGGCGGGTGCTCTGGAAACACCATATATTTT. Its translation is CASSLGGCSGNTIYF.

This clonotype was counted at least ten times. The J gene is TRBJ1-1, the V gene TRBV6-5, with 7 bases matching TRBD1. The length of the CDR3 is 15 residues. From germline, CDR1 is MNHEY and CDR2 SVGAGI. Unmatched junction bases numbered 9, after V lost 4 bases and J lost 4 bases. CDR3 sequence: CASSFQQGRSTEAFF. The CDR3 nucleotides are TGTGCCAGCAGTTTCCAACAGGGGAGGAGCACTGAAGCTTTCTTT.

This clonotype was found a few times. The chain has TRBV7-3 and TRBJ2-1; 11 bases match TRBD2. The CDR3 has 19 amino acids. With V trimmed by 2 bases and J by 0 bases, 9 bases remained unmatched. Germline V gene sequence: CDR1 SGHTA, CDR2 FQGTGA. The CDR3: CASSLEASGGPSSYNEQFF. CDR3 sequence (DNA): TGTGCCAGCAGCTTAGAGGCTAGCGGGGGGCCCAGCTCCTACAATGAGCAGTTCTTC.

This clonotype has just a few counts. The chain has TRBV10-2 and TRBJ2-7; 7 nucleotides line up with TRBD1. V lost 6 bases to trimming and J lost 1 base; unmatched junction nucleotides: 9. This CDR3 spans 15 amino acids. In germline, CDR1 is WSHSY, CDR2 SAAADI. The CDR3 loop reads CASRPGQIHSYEQYF. The CDR3 DNA sequence: TGCGCCAGCAGACCGGGACAGATACATTCCTACGAGCAGTACTTC.

The chain uses TRBV7-2 and TRBJ2-2; a possible D gene is TRBD1 (6 bases). The CDR3 length is 17 residues. Germline V gene data show CDR1 as SGHTA and CDR2 as FQGNSA. Trimming left V 5 bases short and J 4 bases short, with 20 bases between. CDR3 nucleotides: TGTGCCAGCAGCCCCATGGGCAGCGTAGGGGGCACCGGGGAGCTGTTTTTT. It specifies CASSPMGSVGGTGELFF.

A word on this clonotype: A read error may be the cause here, since a much bigger clone is one base away. This chain joins TRBV5-1 and TRBJ1-1; 10 bases are shared with TRBD1. This CDR3 comprises 16 residues. Germline V gene data show CDR1 as SGHRS and CDR2 as YFSETQ. The CDR3 is CSSSLGDRGGNTEAFF. The CDR3 DNA reads as TGCTCCAGCAGCTTGGGGGACAGGGGAGGGAACACTGAAGCTTTCTTT.

This clonotype has a handful of counts. V is TRBV4-2 and J is TRBJ2-3; D is perhaps TRBD2 (7 bases). The CDR3 runs to 17 residues. The germline gives CDR1 LGHNA, CDR2 YNFKEQ. Trimming took 1 base from V and 0 from J, leaving 14 bases between them. In DNA, the CDR3 is TGTGCCAGCAGCCAAGCCGGAGGGGGGGAGAGCACAGATACGCAGTATTTT. Its protein product is CASSQAGGGESTDTQYF.

V usage is TRBV20-1 and J usage is TRBJ2-4; TRBD1 or TRBD2 may be the D gene (6 bases each). CDR1 is DFQATT and CDR2 is SNEGSKA in the germline V gene (reference sequence). V shed 6 bases and J shed 8 bases, with 23 bases lying between them. This CDR3 comprises 15 residues. CDR3 protein: CSAMKTGGFKDIQYF. CDR3 sequence (DNA): TGCAGTGCAATGAAGACAGGAGGGTTCAAGGACATTCAGTACTTC.

The rearrangement uses TRBV6-5 and TRBJ2-3; 7 bases map to TRBD2. Trimming at V came to 0 bases and at J to 5 bases, leaving 5 bases not matched to a gene. The CDR3 consists of 15 residues. Germline CDR1 reads MNHEY; CDR2 reads SVGAGI. The CDR3 spells CASSYSMASGDTQYF. CDR3 nucleotides: TGTGCCAGCAGTTACTCGATGGCTAGCGGAGATACGCAGTATTTT.

This clonotype has a handful of counts. The rearrangement uses TRBV28 and TRBJ2-7, with D unclear. Germline values: CDR1 MDHEN, CDR2 SYDVKM. This CDR3 comprises 13 residues. The V gene lost 3 bases and the J gene lost 1 base, with 7 bases spanning the gap. The CDR3 region is CASSFTPSYEQYF. The CDR3 nucleotides read TGTGCCAGCAGTTTCACCCCTTCCTACGAGCAGTACTTC.

This clonotype was found a few times. The chain combines TRBV24-1 with TRBJ2-5; 7 nucleotides line up with TRBD2. From germline, CDR1 is KGHDR and CDR2 SFDVKD. The CDR3 totals 16 residues. The junction had 6 bases not matched to a gene; V was cut back by 3 bases and J by 0 bases. CDR3 DNA sequence: TGTGCCACCAGTGATGCCGCAGCGGGGAACCAAGAGACCCAGTACTTC. Translated: CATSDAAAGNQETQYF.

This clonotype was counted only a few times. The V call is TRBV7-2, the J call TRBJ1-1; D unclear. Per germline, CDR1 SGHTA and CDR2 FQGNSA. The CDR3 contains 12 residues. Trimming took 5 bases from V and 8 from J, leaving 12 bases between them. The DNA for the CDR3 is TGTGCCAGCAGCCCGTATTTGGGGGAAGCTTTCTTT. Amino acids: CASSPYLGEAFF. Using reference TRBV7-2 and TRBJ1-1 for the parts outside the CDR3, the full variable domain is GAGVSQSPSNKVTEKGKDVELRCDPISGHTALYWYRQSLGQGLEFLIYFQGNSAPDKSGLPSDRFSAERTGGSVSTLTIQRTQQEDSAVYLCASSPYLGEAFFGQGTRLTVV.

This clonotype was seen many times. The V call is TRBV4-1, the J call TRBJ2-1, with 12 bases that match TRBD2. V lost 4 bases, J lost 0 bases, and 10 bases stayed unmatched. The CDR3 runs 19 residues. Germline CDR1 reads MGHRA; CDR2 reads YSYEKL. The CDR3 is CASSRLGTSGLRSYNEQFF. CDR3 bases: TGCGCCAGCAGCCGACTAGGGACTAGCGGGTTACGCTCCTACAATGAGCAGTTCTTC.

The chain links TRBV7-9 to TRBJ2-2, with D perhaps matching TRBD1 (6 bases). CDR3 length: 12 residues. Germline values: CDR1 SEHNR, CDR2 FQNEAQ (reference sequence). The V gene lost 11 bases and the J gene lost 3 bases, with 10 bases spanning the gap. The CDR3 protein is CAPKGDTGELFF. The CDR3 DNA sequence: TGTGCCCCAAAGGGGGACACCGGGGAGCTGTTTTTT.

This clonotype was seen at least ten times. The chain couples TRBV20-1 to TRBJ2-3; D is unclear. The CDR3 is made up of 13 amino acids. V was shortened by 6 bases and J by 4 bases, with 14 bases between the two germline ends. The germline V gene encodes CDR1 DFQATT and CDR2 SNEGSKA (reference sequence). CDR3 sequence: CSARLVDADTQYF. CDR3 nucleotides: TGCAGTGCCCGCCTGGTGGACGCAGATACGCAGTATTTT.